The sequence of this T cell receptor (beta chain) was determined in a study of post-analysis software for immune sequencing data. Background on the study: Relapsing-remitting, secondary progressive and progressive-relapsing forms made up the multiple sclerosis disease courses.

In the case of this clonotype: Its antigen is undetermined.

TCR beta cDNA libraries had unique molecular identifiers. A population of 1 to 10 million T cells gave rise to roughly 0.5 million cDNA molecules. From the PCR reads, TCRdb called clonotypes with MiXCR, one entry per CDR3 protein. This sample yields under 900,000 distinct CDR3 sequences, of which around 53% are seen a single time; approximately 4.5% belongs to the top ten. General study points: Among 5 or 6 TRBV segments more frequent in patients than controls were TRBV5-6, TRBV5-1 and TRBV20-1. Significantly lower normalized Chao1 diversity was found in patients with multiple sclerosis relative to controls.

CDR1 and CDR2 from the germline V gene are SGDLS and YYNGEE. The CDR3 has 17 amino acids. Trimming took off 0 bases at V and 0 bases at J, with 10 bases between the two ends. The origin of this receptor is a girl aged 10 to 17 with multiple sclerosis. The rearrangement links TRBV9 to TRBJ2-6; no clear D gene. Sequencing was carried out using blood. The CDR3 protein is CASSVEARTSGANVLTF. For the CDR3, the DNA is TGTGCCAGCAGCGTAGAGGCGAGAACCTCTGGGGCCAACGTCCTGACTTTC.